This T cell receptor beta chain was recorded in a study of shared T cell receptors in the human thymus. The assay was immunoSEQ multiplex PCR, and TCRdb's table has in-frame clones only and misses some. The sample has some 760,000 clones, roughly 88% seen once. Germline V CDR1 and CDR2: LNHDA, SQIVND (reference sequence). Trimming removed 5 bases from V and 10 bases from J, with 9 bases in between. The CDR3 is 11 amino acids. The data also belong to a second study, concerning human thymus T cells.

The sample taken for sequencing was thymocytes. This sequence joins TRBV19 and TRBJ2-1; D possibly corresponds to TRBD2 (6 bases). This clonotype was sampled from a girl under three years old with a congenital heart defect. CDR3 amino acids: CASSEGGEQFF. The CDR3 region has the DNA TGTGCCAGTAGTGAGGGAGGCGAGCAGTTCTTC.